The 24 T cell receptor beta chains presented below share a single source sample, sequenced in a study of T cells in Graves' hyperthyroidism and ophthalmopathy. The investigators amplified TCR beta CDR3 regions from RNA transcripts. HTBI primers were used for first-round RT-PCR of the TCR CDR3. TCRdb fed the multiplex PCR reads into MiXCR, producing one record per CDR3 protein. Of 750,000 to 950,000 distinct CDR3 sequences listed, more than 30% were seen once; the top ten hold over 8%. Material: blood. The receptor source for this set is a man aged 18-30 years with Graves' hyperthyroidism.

The CDR3 here is CASSLLTGDGETQYF. In nucleotides, the CDR3 is TGTGCCAGCAGCCTGCTGACAGGGGACGGTGAGACCCAGTACTTC. This chain joins TRBV7-8 and TRBJ2-5, with TRBD1 matching 8 bases. This CDR3 is built from 15 residues. Trimming removed 5 bases from V and 5 bases from J; junction bases left unmatched: 10. Germline V gene lookup returns CDR1 SGHVS and CDR2 FQNEAQ.

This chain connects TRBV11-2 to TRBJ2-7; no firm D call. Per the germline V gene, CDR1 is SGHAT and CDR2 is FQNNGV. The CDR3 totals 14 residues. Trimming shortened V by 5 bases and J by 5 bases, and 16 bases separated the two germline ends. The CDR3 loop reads CASSRRARPDEQYF. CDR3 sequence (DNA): TGTGCCAGCAGCCGACGGGCCCGGCCGGACGAGCAGTACTTC.

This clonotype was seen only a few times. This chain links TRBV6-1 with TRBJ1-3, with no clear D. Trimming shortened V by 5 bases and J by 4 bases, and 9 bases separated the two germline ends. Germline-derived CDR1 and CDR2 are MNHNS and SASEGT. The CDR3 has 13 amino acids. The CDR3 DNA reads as TGTGCCAGCAGTTACTCGGCCGGAAACACCATATATTTT. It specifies CASSYSAGNTIYF.

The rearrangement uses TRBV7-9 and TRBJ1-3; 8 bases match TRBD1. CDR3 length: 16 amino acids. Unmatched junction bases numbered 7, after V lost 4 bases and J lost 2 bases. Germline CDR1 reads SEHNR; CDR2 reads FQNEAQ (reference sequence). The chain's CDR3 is CASSSNRQGTGNTIYF. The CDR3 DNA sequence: TGTGCCAGCAGCTCTAACCGACAGGGGACTGGAAACACCATATATTTT. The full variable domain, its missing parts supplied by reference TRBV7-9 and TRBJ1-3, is DTGVSQNPRHKITKRGQNVTFRCDPISEHNRLYWYRQTLGQGPEFLTYFQNEAQLEKSRLLSDRFSAERPKGSFSTLEIQRTEQGDSAMYLCASSSNRQGTGNTIYFGEGSWLTVV.

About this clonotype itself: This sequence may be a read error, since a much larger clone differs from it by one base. This CDR3 is CANSSGQETQYF. The DNA of the CDR3 is TGTGCCAACAGCTCAGGGCAAGAGACCCAGTACTTC. The rearrangement links TRBV7-9 to TRBJ2-5; TRBD1 is a possible D gene (5 bases). The germline CDR1 and CDR2 sequences are SEHNR and FQNEAQ (reference sequence). This CDR3 has 12 amino acids.

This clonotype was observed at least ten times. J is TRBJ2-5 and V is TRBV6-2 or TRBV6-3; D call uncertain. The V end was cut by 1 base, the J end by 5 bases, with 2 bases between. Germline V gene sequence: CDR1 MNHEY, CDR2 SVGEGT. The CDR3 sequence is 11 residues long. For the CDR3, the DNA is TGTGCCAGCAGTTACTGGGAGACCCAGTACTTC. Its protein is CASSYWETQYF.

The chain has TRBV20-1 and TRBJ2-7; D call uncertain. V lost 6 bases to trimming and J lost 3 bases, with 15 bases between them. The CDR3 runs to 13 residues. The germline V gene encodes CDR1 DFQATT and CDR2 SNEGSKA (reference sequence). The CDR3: CSASSRINYEQYF. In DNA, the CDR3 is TGCAGTGCCAGCAGCCGAATCAACTACGAGCAGTACTTC.

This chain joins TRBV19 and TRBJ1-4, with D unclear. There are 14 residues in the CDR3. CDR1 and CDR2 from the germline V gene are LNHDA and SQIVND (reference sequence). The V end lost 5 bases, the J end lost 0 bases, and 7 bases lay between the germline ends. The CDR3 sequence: CASSETATNEKLFF. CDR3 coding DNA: TGTGCCAGTAGTGAGACTGCAACTAATGAAAAACTGTTTTTT.

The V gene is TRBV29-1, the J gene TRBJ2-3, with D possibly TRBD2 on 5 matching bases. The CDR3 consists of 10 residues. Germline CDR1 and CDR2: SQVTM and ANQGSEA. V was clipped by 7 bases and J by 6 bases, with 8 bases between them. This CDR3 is CSAGEDTQYF. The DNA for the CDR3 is TGCAGCGCTGGGGAGGATACGCAGTATTTT.

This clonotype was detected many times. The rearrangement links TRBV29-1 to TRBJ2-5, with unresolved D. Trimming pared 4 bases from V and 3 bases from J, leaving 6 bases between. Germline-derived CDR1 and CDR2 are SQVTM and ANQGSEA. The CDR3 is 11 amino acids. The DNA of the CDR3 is TGCAGCGTTGGCGCAAAAGAGACCCAGTACTTC. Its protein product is CSVGAKETQYF.

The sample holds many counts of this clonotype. The CDR3 nucleotides are TGCAGCGTTCGGGGTATGAACACTGAAGCTTTCTTT. Its protein is CSVRGMNTEAFF. The V call is TRBV29-1, the J call TRBJ1-1; D is unclear. Trimming took 5 bases from V and 0 from J, leaving 7 bases between them. This CDR3 contains 12 residues. The germline gives CDR1 SQVTM, CDR2 ANQGSEA.

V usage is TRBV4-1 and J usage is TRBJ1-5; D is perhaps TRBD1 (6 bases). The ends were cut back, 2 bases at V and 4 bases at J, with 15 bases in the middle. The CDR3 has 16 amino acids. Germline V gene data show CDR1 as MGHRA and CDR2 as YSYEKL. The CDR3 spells CASSQIPDSLNQPQHF. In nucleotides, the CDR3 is TGCGCCAGCAGCCAAATACCGGACAGTCTTAATCAGCCCCAGCATTTT.

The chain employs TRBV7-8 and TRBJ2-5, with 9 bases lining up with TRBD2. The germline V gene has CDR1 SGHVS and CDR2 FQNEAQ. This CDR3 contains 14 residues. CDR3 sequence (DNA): TGTGCACGCCATAGCGGGGGACCACAAGAGACCCAGTACTTC. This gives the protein CARHSGGPQETQYF.

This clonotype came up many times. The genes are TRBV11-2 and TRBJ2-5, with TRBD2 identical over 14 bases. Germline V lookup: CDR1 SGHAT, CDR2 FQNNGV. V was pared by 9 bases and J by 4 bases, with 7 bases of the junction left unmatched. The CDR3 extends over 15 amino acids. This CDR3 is CASGTSGSGGETQYF. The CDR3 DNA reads TGTGCCAGTGGGACTAGCGGGAGCGGAGGAGAGACCCAGTACTTC.

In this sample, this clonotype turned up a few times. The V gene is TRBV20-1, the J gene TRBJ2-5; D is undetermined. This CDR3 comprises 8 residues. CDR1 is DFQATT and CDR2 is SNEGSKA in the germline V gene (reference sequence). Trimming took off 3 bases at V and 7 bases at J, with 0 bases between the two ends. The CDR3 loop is CSARTQYF. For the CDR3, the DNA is TGCAGTGCTAGGACCCAGTACTTC.

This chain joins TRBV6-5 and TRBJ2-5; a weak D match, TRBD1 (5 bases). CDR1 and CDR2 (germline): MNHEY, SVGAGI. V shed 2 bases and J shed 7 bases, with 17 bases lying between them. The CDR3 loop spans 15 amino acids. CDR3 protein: CASSYGAPTRGTQYF. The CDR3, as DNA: TGTGCCAGCAGTTACGGGGCGCCCACCCGAGGGACCCAGTACTTC.

The CDR3 bases are TGTGCCAGCCACATCGCCGGGGAGCTGTTTTTT. The encoded protein is CASHIAGELFF. The J gene is TRBJ2-2, the V gene TRBV7-9, with D unresolved. The CDR3 consists of 11 residues. Germline values: CDR1 SEHNR, CDR2 FQNEAQ (reference sequence). The V and J ends lost 8 bases and 6 bases respectively, with 7 bases between them.

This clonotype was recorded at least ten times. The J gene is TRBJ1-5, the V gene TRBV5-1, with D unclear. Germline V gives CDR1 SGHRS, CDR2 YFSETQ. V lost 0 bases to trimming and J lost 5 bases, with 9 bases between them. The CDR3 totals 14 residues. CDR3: CASSLDGLDQPQHF. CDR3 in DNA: TGCGCCAGCAGCTTGGACGGGTTGGATCAGCCCCAGCATTTT.

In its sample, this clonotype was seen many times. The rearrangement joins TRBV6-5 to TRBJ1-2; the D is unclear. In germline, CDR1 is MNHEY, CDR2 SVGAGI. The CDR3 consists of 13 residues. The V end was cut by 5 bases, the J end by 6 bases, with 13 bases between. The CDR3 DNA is TGTGCCAGCAGTACTACGGGTGGGGATGGCTACACCTTC. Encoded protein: CASSTTGGDGYTF.

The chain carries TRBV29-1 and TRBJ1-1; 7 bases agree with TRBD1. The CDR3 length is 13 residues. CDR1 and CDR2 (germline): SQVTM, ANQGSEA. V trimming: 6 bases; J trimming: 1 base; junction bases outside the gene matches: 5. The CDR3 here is CSVRTGGNTEAFF. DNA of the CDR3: TGCAGCGTGCGGACAGGAGGGAACACTGAAGCTTTCTTT.

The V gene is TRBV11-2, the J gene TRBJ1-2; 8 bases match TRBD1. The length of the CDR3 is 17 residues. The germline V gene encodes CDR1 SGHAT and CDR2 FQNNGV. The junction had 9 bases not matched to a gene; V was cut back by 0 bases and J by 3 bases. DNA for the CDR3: TGTGCCAGCAGCTTAGAGACAGGGGACACCCTTTACTATGGCTACACCTTC. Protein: CASSLETGDTLYYGYTF.

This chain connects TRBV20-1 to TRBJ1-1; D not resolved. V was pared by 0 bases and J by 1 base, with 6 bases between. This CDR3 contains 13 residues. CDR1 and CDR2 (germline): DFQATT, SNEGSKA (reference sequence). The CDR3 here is CSARDLGNTEAFF. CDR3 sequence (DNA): TGCAGTGCTAGAGATCTGGGGAACACTGAAGCTTTCTTT.

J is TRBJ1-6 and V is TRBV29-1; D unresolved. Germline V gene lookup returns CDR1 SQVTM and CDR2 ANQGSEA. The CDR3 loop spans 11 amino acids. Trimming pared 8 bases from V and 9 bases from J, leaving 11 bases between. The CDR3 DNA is TGCAGCTTGGACCGGATTTCACCCCTCCACTTT. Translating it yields CSLDRISPLHF.

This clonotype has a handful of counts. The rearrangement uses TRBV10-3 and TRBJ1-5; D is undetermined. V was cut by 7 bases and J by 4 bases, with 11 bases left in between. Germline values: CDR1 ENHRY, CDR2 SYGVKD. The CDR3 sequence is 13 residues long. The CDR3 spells CAIKGNSNQPQHF. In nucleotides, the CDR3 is TGTGCCATCAAAGGGAATAGTAATCAGCCCCAGCATTTT.